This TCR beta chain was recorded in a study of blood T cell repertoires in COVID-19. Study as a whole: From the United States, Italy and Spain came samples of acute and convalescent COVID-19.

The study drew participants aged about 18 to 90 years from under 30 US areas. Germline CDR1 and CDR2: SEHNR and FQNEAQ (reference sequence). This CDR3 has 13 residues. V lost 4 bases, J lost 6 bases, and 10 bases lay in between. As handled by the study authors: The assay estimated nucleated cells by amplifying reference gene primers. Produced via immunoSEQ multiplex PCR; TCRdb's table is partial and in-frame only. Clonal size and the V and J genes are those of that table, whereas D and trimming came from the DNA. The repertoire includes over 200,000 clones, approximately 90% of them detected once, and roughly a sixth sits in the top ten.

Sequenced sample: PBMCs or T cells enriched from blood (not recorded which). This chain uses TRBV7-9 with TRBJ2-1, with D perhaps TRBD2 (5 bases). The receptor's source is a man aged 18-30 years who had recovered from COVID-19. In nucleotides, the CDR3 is TGTGCCAGCAGCTCAGACTACCCCAATGAGCAGTTCTTC. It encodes CASSSDYPNEQFF.